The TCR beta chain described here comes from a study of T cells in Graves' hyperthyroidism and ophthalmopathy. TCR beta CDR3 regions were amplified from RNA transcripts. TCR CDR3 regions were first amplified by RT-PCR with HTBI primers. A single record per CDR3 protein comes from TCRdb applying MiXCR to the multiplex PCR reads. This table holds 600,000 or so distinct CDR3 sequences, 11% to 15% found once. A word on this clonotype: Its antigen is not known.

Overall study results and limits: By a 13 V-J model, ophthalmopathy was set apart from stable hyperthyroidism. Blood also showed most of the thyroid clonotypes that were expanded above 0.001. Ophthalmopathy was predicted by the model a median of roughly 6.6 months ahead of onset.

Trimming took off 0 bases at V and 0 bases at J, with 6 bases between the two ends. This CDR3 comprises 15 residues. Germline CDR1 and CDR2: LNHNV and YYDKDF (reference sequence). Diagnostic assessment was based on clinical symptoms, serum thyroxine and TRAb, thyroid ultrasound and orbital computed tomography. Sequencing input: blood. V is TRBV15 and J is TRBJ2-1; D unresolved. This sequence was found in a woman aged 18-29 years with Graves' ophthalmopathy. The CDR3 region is CATSRDSGSYNEQFF. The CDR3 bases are TGTGCCACCAGCAGAGACAGTGGCTCCTACAATGAGCAGTTCTTC. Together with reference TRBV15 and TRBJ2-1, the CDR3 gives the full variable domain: DAMVIQNPRYQVTQFGKPVTLSCSQTLNHNVMYWYQQKSSQAPKLLFHYYDKDFNNEADTPDNFQSRRPNTSFCFLDIRSPGLGDTAMYLCATSRDSGSYNEQFFGPGTRLTVL.